The rows below give T cell receptor beta chains drawn from one sample of a study of neoadjuvant nivolumab and ipilimumab in lung cancer. TCRdb's copy holds only in-frame clones and misses some; the assay was immunoSEQ multiplex PCR. The data contain about 20,000 clones, approximately 87% of them singletons. Sequenced material: peripheral blood, taken before neoadjuvant nivolumab, alone or with ipilimumab. Receptor source: an adult with non-small cell lung cancer. CDR3s include the opening cysteine and the closing phenylalanine or tryptophan. The order of the fields is V gene, D gene, J gene, clone size, CDR3 protein, CDR3 DNA. A D gene is named only where the DNA matches it firmly. Clone size is not always given. Where it is, it says once, few, many or a class for expanded clones.

v_gene: TRBV5-1
d_gene: -
j_gene: TRBJ1-3
abundance: -
CDR3aa: CASSLAGDPGNTIYF
CDR3nt: TGCGCCAGCAGCTTGGCAGGGGATCCTGGAAACACCATATATTTT

v_gene: TRBV7-2
d_gene: TRBD2
j_gene: TRBJ2-4
abundance: -
CDR3aa: CASQLAVAKNIQYF
CDR3nt: TGTGCCAGTCAACTAGCGGTAGCCAAAAACATTCAGTACTTC

v_gene: TRBV19
d_gene: -
j_gene: TRBJ2-3
abundance: medium-sized
CDR3aa: CASSIFAGPTDTQYF
CDR3nt: TGTGCCAGTAGTATCTTTGCGGGTCCCACAGATACGCAGTATTTT

v_gene: TRBV7-2
d_gene: -
j_gene: TRBJ2-1
abundance: -
CDR3aa: CASSLFGGTYNEQFF
CDR3nt: TGTGCCAGCAGCTTGTTCGGGGGAACTTACAATGAGCAGTTCTTC

v_gene: TRBV5-4
d_gene: -
j_gene: TRBJ1-2
abundance: -
CDR3aa: CASSSPQWTRNHYGYTF
CDR3nt: TGTGCCAGCAGCTCGCCGCAATGGACACGAAATCACTATGGCTACACCTTC

v_gene: TRBV13
d_gene: TRBD2
j_gene: TRBJ2-2
abundance: -
CDR3aa: CASSPPGLAGGYGELFF
CDR3nt: TGTGCCAGCAGCCCCCCGGGGCTAGCGGGAGGGTACGGGGAGCTGTTTTTT

v_gene: TRBV19
d_gene: -
j_gene: TRBJ2-7
abundance: -
CDR3aa: CASSIVQGGPYEQYF
CDR3nt: TGTGCCAGTAGTATCGTTCAGGGGGGTCCCTACGAGCAGTACTTC

v_gene: TRBV5-4
d_gene: -
j_gene: TRBJ2-7
abundance: -
CDR3aa: CASSLVSGSGAYEQYF
CDR3nt: TGTGCCAGCAGCTTGGTAAGTGGGAGCGGAGCCTACGAGCAGTACTTC

v_gene: TRBV5-1
d_gene: TRBD2
j_gene: TRBJ2-5
abundance: -
CDR3aa: CASSLEGRREETQYF
CDR3nt: TGCGCCAGCAGCTTGGAAGGACGGCGGGAGGAGACCCAGTACTTC

v_gene: TRBV6-5
d_gene: -
j_gene: TRBJ2-7
abundance: -
CDR3aa: CASSPRRVGKNEQYF
CDR3nt: TGTGCCAGCTCTCCCCGCAGGGTAGGAAAAAACGAGCAGTACTTC

v_gene: TRBV30
d_gene: -
j_gene: TRBJ2-3
abundance: -
CDR3aa: CAWSLADTQYF
CDR3nt: TGTGCCTGGAGTCTTGCGGATACGCAGTATTTT

v_gene: TRBV5-4
d_gene: -
j_gene: TRBJ1-5
abundance: few
CDR3aa: CASSLSGAGQPQHF
CDR3nt: TGTGCCAGCAGCTTGTCAGGGGCCGGTCAGCCCCAGCATTTT

v_gene: TRBV9
d_gene: -
j_gene: TRBJ2-2
abundance: -
CDR3aa: CASSPLTTGELFF
CDR3nt: TGTGCCAGCAGCCCCCTCACCACCGGGGAGCTGTTTTTT

v_gene: TRBV18
d_gene: -
j_gene: TRBJ2-1
abundance: -
CDR3aa: CASSPLRSSYNEQFF
CDR3nt: TGTGCCAGCTCACCCCTCCGCAGCTCCTACAATGAGCAGTTCTTC

v_gene: TRBV29-1
d_gene: TRBD1
j_gene: TRBJ1-2
abundance: -
CDR3aa: CSVAGQGPNYGYTF
CDR3nt: TGCAGCGTTGCTGGACAGGGACCTAACTATGGCTACACCTTC

v_gene: TRBV9
d_gene: -
j_gene: TRBJ2-2
abundance: -
CDR3aa: CASSVGQSTGELFF
CDR3nt: TGTGCCAGCAGCGTAGGACAGAGCACCGGGGAGCTGTTTTTT

v_gene: TRBV7-9
d_gene: TRBD1
j_gene: TRBJ2-2
abundance: -
CDR3aa: CASSHWTGYSGELFF
CDR3nt: TGTGCCAGCAGCCATTGGACAGGCTACTCCGGGGAGCTGTTTTTT

v_gene: TRBV11-2
d_gene: -
j_gene: TRBJ2-7
abundance: -
CDR3aa: CASSMTELPSYEQYF
CDR3nt: TGTGCCAGCAGCATGACAGAGCTACCCTCCTACGAGCAGTACTTC

v_gene: TRBV12-2
d_gene: -
j_gene: TRBJ2-1
abundance: once
CDR3aa: CASRLPLAGGSNEQFF
CDR3nt: TGTGCAAGTCGCTTACCCTTAGCGGGAGGGAGCAATGAGCAGTTCTTC

v_gene: TRBV30
d_gene: -
j_gene: TRBJ2-7
abundance: -
CDR3aa: CAWSVQGGEQYF
CDR3nt: TGTGCCTGGAGTGTACAGGGGGGGGAGCAGTACTTC

v_gene: TRBV7-8
d_gene: -
j_gene: TRBJ2-3
abundance: once
CDR3aa: CASSLDGTSTDTQYF
CDR3nt: TGTGCCAGCAGCTTAGACGGGACAAGCACAGATACGCAGTATTTT

v_gene: TRBV7-9
d_gene: -
j_gene: TRBJ2-1
abundance: few
CDR3aa: CASSLWDLSNNEQFF
CDR3nt: TGTGCCAGCAGCTTATGGGATCTAAGCAACAATGAGCAGTTCTTC

v_gene: TRBV2
d_gene: -
j_gene: TRBJ2-1
abundance: -
CDR3aa: CASSSGDFVPTEQFF
CDR3nt: TGTGCCAGCAGTAGTGGGGACTTTGTCCCCACTGAGCAGTTCTTC

v_gene: TRBV7-9
d_gene: -
j_gene: TRBJ1-5
abundance: -
CDR3aa: CASSLGGTNQPQHF
CDR3nt: TGTGCCAGCAGCTTGGGAGGGACCAATCAGCCCCAGCATTTT

v_gene: TRBV11-2
d_gene: TRBD1
j_gene: TRBJ1-1
abundance: -
CDR3aa: CASSLGTGPTEAFF
CDR3nt: TGTGCCAGCAGCTTAGGGACAGGGCCTACTGAAGCTTTCTTT

v_gene: TRBV5-1
d_gene: TRBD1
j_gene: TRBJ2-7
abundance: -
CDR3aa: CASSLTGAAHSPYEQYF
CDR3nt: TGCGCCAGCAGCTTAACAGGGGCCGCGCACTCACCCTACGAGCAGTACTTC

v_gene: TRBV18
d_gene: -
j_gene: TRBJ2-7
abundance: -
CDR3aa: CASSLGPRDLYEQYF
CDR3nt: TGTGCCAGCTCATTGGGACCGAGGGACCTCTACGAGCAGTACTTC

v_gene: TRBV7-8
d_gene: -
j_gene: TRBJ2-7
abundance: -
CDR3aa: CASSLQGYEQYF
CDR3nt: TGTGCCAGCAGTTTACAGGGTTACGAGCAGTACTTC

v_gene: TRBV6-5
d_gene: -
j_gene: TRBJ2-1
abundance: -
CDR3aa: CASSYRFSYNEQFF
CDR3nt: TGTGCCAGCAGTTACAGGTTCTCCTACAATGAGCAGTTCTTC

v_gene: TRBV4-3
d_gene: -
j_gene: TRBJ2-7
abundance: -
CDR3aa: CASSQGRQPLSYEQYF
CDR3nt: TGCGCCAGCAGCCAAGGACGGCAGCCCCTCTCCTACGAGCAGTACTTC

v_gene: TRBV2
d_gene: -
j_gene: TRBJ2-5
abundance: -
CDR3aa: CASSEWAGEETQYF
CDR3nt: TGTGCCAGCAGTGAATGGGCAGGAGAAGAGACCCAGTACTTC

v_gene: TRBV29-1
d_gene: TRBD1
j_gene: TRBJ1-1
abundance: -
CDR3aa: CSVEKSGTGTEAFF
CDR3nt: TGCAGCGTTGAAAAGTCCGGGACAGGCACTGAAGCTTTCTTT

v_gene: TRBV30
d_gene: TRBD1
j_gene: TRBJ2-7
abundance: -
CDR3aa: CAWRDPGQASREQYF
CDR3nt: TGTGCCTGGAGAGATCCGGGACAGGCGTCTCGAGAGCAGTACTTC

v_gene: TRBV12-5
d_gene: -
j_gene: TRBJ2-5
abundance: -
CDR3aa: CASAQTKETQYF
CDR3nt: TGTGCTAGCGCCCAAACGAAAGAGACCCAGTACTTC

v_gene: TRBV5-6
d_gene: -
j_gene: TRBJ2-7
abundance: -
CDR3aa: CASSLYYEQYF
CDR3nt: TGTGCCAGCAGCTTGTACTACGAGCAGTACTTC

v_gene: TRBV5-4
d_gene: -
j_gene: TRBJ2-3
abundance: -
CDR3aa: CASSPDRGTDTQYF
CDR3nt: TGTGCCAGCAGCCCGGACAGAGGCACAGATACGCAGTATTTT

v_gene: TRBV2
d_gene: TRBD2
j_gene: TRBJ2-2
abundance: few
CDR3aa: CASRASGTPGELFF
CDR3nt: TGTGCCAGCAGGGCTAGCGGGACCCCCGGGGAGCTGTTTTTT

v_gene: TRBV29-1
d_gene: TRBD1
j_gene: TRBJ1-1
abundance: -
CDR3aa: CSVTDRGNTEAFF
CDR3nt: TGCAGCGTTACCGACAGGGGAAACACTGAAGCTTTCTTT

v_gene: TRBV29-1
d_gene: TRBD1
j_gene: TRBJ2-6
abundance: once
CDR3aa: CSVPGGQGLTGANVLTF
CDR3nt: TGCAGCGTTCCAGGCGGACAGGGATTGACTGGGGCCAACGTCCTGACTTTC